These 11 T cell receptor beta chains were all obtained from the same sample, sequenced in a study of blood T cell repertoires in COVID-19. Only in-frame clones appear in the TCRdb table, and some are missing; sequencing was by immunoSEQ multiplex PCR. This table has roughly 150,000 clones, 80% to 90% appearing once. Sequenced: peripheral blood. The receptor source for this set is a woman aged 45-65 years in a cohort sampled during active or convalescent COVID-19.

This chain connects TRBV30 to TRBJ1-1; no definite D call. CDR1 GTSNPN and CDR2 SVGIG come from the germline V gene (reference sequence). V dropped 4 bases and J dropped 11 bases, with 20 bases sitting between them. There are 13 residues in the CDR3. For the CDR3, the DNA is TGTGCCTGGATGAAAGCGTCTGATGGGAGGGCTTTCTTT. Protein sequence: CAWMKASDGRAFF.

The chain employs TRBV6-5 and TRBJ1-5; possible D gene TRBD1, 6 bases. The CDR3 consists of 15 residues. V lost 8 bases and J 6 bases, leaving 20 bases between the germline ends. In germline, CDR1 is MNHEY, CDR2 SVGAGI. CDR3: CASRRRQGKGQPQHF. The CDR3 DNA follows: TGTGCCAGCCGGAGGCGGCAGGGGAAGGGTCAGCCCCAGCATTTT.

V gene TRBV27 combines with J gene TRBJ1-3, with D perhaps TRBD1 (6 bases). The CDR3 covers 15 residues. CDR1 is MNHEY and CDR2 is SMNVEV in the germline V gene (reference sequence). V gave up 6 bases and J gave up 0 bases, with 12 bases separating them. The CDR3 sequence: CASRGWGRSGNTIYF. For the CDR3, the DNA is TGTGCCAGCAGGGGGTGGGGGCGCTCTGGAAACACCATATATTTT.

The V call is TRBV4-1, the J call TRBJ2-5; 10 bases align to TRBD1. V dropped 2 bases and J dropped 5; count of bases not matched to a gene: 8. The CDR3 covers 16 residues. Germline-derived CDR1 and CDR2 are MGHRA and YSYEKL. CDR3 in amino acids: CASSQPGQGYQETQYF. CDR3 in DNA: TGCGCCAGCAGCCAACCGGGACAGGGGTATCAGGAGACCCAGTACTTC.

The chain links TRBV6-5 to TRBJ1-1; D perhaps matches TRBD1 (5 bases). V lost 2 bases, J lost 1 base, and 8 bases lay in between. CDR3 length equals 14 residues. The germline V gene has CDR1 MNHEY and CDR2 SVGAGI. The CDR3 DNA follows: TGTGCCAGCAGTTACGGGGGGACGAACACTGAAGCTTTCTTT. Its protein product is CASSYGGTNTEAFF.

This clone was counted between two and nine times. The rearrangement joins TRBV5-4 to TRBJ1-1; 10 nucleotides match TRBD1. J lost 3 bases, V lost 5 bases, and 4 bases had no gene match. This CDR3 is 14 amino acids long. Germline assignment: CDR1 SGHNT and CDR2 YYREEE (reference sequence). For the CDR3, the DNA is TGTGCCAGCAGACCCGGGACAGGGGACACTGAAGCTTTCTTT. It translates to CASRPGTGDTEAFF.

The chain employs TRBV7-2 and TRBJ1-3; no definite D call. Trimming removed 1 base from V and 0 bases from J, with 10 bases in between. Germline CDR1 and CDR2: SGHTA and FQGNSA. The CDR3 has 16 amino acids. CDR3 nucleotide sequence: TGTGCCAGCAGCTTAGGACCACGGGGCTCTGGAAACACCATATATTTT. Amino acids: CASSLGPRGSGNTIYF.

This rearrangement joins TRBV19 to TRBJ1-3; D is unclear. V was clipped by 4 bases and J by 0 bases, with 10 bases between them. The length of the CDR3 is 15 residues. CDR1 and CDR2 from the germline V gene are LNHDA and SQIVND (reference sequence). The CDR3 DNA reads TGTGCCAGTAGTAATTTAGTCGGCTCTGGAAACACCATATATTTT. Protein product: CASSNLVGSGNTIYF.

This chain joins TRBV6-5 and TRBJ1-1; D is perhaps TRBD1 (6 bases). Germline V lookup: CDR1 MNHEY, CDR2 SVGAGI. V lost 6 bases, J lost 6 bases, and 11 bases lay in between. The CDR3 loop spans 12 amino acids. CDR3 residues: CASRQGAAEAFF. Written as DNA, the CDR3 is TGTGCCAGCAGACAGGGAGCGGCTGAAGCTTTCTTT.

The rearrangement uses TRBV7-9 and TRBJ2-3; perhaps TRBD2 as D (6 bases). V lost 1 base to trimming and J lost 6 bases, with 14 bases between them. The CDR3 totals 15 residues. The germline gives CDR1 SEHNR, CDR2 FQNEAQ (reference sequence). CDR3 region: CASSLGRGGSDTQYF. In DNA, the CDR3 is TGTGCCAGCAGCTTAGGGCGTGGGGGGTCGGATACGCAGTATTTT.

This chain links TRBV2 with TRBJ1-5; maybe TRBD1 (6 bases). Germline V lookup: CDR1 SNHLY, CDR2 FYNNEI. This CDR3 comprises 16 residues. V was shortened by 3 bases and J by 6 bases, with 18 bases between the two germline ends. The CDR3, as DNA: TGTGCCAGCAGTGATAATGGGAGGGGGGCGTCTCAGCCCCAGCATTTT. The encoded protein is CASSDNGRGASQPQHF.